This T cell receptor (beta chain) was identified during a study of blood T cell repertoires in COVID-19. Trimming stripped 6 bases from V and 8 bases from J, with 19 bases between. The CDR3 is made up of 14 amino acids. Germline loops: CDR1 MDHEN, CDR2 SYDVKM. Sequencing was performed with immunoSEQ multiplex PCR; in TCRdb, only in-frame clones are kept and a portion is missing. The sample holds around 150,000 clones; over 70% are singletons and the top ten take approximately 9.9%. Individuals aged about 18 to 89 years were recruited from roughly 23 US areas. The material sequenced was PBMCs or T cells enriched from blood (not recorded which). The receptor's source is a man aged 45 to 65 who had recovered from COVID-19. This sequence joins TRBV28 and TRBJ1-2; the D is unclear. CDR3 sequence reads: CASRLGLLGGGYTF. The CDR3, as DNA: TGTGCCAGCAGACTTGGCCTCTTGGGAGGGGGCTACACCTTC.